The rows below give T cell receptor beta chains drawn from one sample of a study of blood T cell repertoires in COVID-19. Produced via immunoSEQ multiplex PCR; TCRdb's table is partial and in-frame only. The sample records 150,000 to 200,000 clones, roughly nine tenths being singletons. The sample taken for sequencing was peripheral blood. Every receptor here comes from a woman aged 55-69 years with COVID-19, enrolled during active disease. CDR3s include the opening cysteine and the closing phenylalanine or tryptophan. Each record gives: D gene, V gene, clone size, CDR3 protein. A D gene is named only where the DNA matches it firmly. Not all rows give a size; the values are once, few, many and, for expanded clones, a class.

-,TRBV7-2,-,CASSFRTANTEAFF
-,TRBV30,-,CAWTSNSNQPQHF
-,TRBV6-5,-,CASSRSGNEKLFF
-,TRBV19,-,CASSQMNTEAFF
TRBD2,TRBV11-3,-,CASSRPASGRAYRLGELFF
-,TRBV3-1/TRBV3-2,once,CASSQGHGGNQPQHF
-,TRBV19,medium-sized,CASSILGAANTGELFF
TRBD2,TRBV7-9,-,CASSILGRAEGNIQYF
-,TRBV3-1/TRBV3-2,few,CASSQNSYGYTF
TRBD2,TRBV9,-,CASSVAARGEEQFF
TRBD2,TRBV6-2/TRBV6-3,-,CASSGLAGGNEQYF